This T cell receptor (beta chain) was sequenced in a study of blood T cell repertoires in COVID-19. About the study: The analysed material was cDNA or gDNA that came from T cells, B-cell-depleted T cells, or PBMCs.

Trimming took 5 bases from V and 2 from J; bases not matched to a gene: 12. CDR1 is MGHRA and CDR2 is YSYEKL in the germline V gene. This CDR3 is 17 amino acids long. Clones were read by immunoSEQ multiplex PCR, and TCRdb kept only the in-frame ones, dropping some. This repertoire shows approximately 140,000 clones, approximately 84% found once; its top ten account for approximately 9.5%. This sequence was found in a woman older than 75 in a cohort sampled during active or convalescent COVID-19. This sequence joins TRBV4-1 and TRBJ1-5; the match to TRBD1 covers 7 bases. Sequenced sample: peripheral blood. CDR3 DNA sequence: TGCGCCAGCAGCGCCCGGGACAGAGGATTTGGCAATCAGCCCCAGCATTTT. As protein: CASSARDRGFGNQPQHF.